The subject of this entry is one T cell receptor beta chain. Its antigen is undetermined. PCR was performed a second time for 7 to 11 cycles using a sample-barcoded 5' primer and a J-beta primer mix. TCRdb called the 5' RACE reads again in MiXCR, with one record for every CDR3 protein. The sample records about 1.8 million distinct CDR3 sequences, 49% being singletons. This record comes from a study of blood T cells in healthy people across ages. Study-level results: Any conclusive comparison of naive versus antigen-experienced cells was prevented by using unsorted PBMCs. Donors of long life had a larger count of naive CD4+ cells and greater diversity than aged donors. While age rose, TCR beta diversity per million T cells dropped in a roughly linear way. Diversity was estimated from one million T cells, and these estimates were considered underestimates.

The CDR3 contains 15 residues. Germline CDR1 and CDR2: SGHTA and FQGNSA. V lost 5 bases and J 1 base, leaving 13 bases between the germline ends. The receptor comes from a woman aged 40 to 55 in good health. The sequencing input was blood. This chain joins TRBV7-2 and TRBJ2-3, with no clear D. CDR3 sequence reads: CASSPPFPRTDTQYF. DNA of the CDR3: TGTGCCAGCAGCCCTCCGTTCCCCCGCACAGATACGCAGTATTTT.